Listed below are T cell receptor beta chains from one sample, sequenced in a study of T cell changes during pregnancy in multiple sclerosis. The protocol was immunoSEQ multiplex PCR, while the TCRdb copy is restricted to in-frame clones and leaves out a portion. The table includes fewer than 70,000 clones, around 93% detected once. This sample comprised peripheral blood, obtained in the second trimester of pregnancy. These receptor sequences come from a female donor in good health, enrolled as a control in a pregnancy study. Both conserved end residues are part of each CDR3. The order of the fields is D gene, J gene, clone size, V gene, CDR3 DNA, CDR3 protein. D genes are given only for firm matches. Size is omitted from some rows. Given values are once, few, many or a class for expanded clones.

d_call: -
j_call: TRBJ1-2
clone_size: -
v_call: TRBV25-1
cdr3_nt: TGTGCCAGCAGGACCACAGGGCATGGCTACACCTTC
cdr3_aa: CASRTTGHGYTF

d_call: -
j_call: TRBJ1-3
clone_size: -
v_call: TRBV6-7
cdr3_nt: TGTGCCAGCAGTGAAGACAGGGGAAACACCATATATTTT
cdr3_aa: CASSEDRGNTIYF

d_call: TRBD1
j_call: TRBJ1-4
clone_size: few
v_call: TRBV27
cdr3_nt: TGTGCCAGCAGTCTGACAGGGGTGAAGGGTAATGAAAAACTGTTTTTT
cdr3_aa: CASSLTGVKGNEKLFF

d_call: TRBD2
j_call: TRBJ2-3
clone_size: -
v_call: TRBV10-2
cdr3_nt: TGCGCCAGCATCTTGGGGGGGTCCACAGATACGCAGTATTTT
cdr3_aa: CASILGGSTDTQYF

d_call: TRBD2
j_call: TRBJ2-3
clone_size: -
v_call: TRBV10-2
cdr3_nt: TGCGCCAGCAGATTAAGACTAGCGGGGGGGACGCAGTATTTT
cdr3_aa: CASRLRLAGGTQYF

d_call: TRBD2
j_call: TRBJ2-7
clone_size: -
v_call: TRBV7-2
cdr3_nt: TGTGCCAGCAGCTCGGGACTAGCGGGAGGATGGGAGGGAAACGAGCAGTACTTC
cdr3_aa: CASSSGLAGGWEGNEQYF

d_call: -
j_call: TRBJ1-2
clone_size: -
v_call: TRBV6-5
cdr3_nt: TGTGCCAGCAGTTACGGACAGTCCTCGGGCTACACCTTC
cdr3_aa: CASSYGQSSGYTF

d_call: -
j_call: TRBJ2-1
clone_size: -
v_call: TRBV4-3
cdr3_nt: TGCGCCAGCAGCCAAGAAGCTAACCGGGACAATGAGCAGTTCTTC
cdr3_aa: CASSQEANRDNEQFF

d_call: -
j_call: TRBJ1-5
clone_size: -
v_call: TRBV7-4
cdr3_nt: TGTGCCAGCAGCTTTTGTCCGGTTGGCACGGGGGGTGATCAGCCCCAGCATTTT
cdr3_aa: CASSFCPVGTGGDQPQHF

d_call: -
j_call: TRBJ2-5
clone_size: -
v_call: TRBV19
cdr3_nt: TGTGCCAGTAGTATATCCTGGACCCGAAGGGAGGAGACCCAGTACTTC
cdr3_aa: CASSISWTRREETQYF

d_call: -
j_call: TRBJ2-7
clone_size: once
v_call: TRBV9
cdr3_nt: TGTGCCAGCACCCCCAGCGAGCAGTACTTC
cdr3_aa: CASTPSEQYF

d_call: -
j_call: TRBJ2-7
clone_size: -
v_call: TRBV25-1
cdr3_nt: TGTGCCAGCAGGGGCTCTAGCTCGTACGAGCAGTACTTC
cdr3_aa: CASRGSSSYEQYF

d_call: -
j_call: TRBJ2-1
clone_size: -
v_call: TRBV28
cdr3_nt: TGTGCCAGCAGTTCGAGCGTCATGTGGTACCCATACAATGAGCAGTTCTTC
cdr3_aa: CASSSSVMWYPYNEQFF

d_call: TRBD1
j_call: TRBJ1-4
clone_size: -
v_call: TRBV15
cdr3_nt: TGTGCCACCTCAGGGGGCTTGAATGAAAAACTGTTTTTT
cdr3_aa: CATSGGLNEKLFF

d_call: -
j_call: TRBJ1-2
clone_size: -
v_call: TRBV29-1
cdr3_nt: TGCAGCGGTCTCTCACAGGCCCCAGTGTATGGCTACACCTTC
cdr3_aa: CSGLSQAPVYGYTF

d_call: -
j_call: TRBJ2-7
clone_size: -
v_call: TRBV4-2
cdr3_nt: TGTGCCAGCAGCCTTCGCTTATCGGACGAGCAGTACTTC
cdr3_aa: CASSLRLSDEQYF

d_call: TRBD1
j_call: TRBJ1-2
clone_size: -
v_call: TRBV19
cdr3_nt: TGTGCCAGTAGTATAGGCCGGGACAGCACCCTCTATGGCTACACCTTC
cdr3_aa: CASSIGRDSTLYGYTF

d_call: TRBD1
j_call: TRBJ1-5
clone_size: -
v_call: TRBV4-3
cdr3_nt: TGCGCCAGCAGCCAAGGGGCGACAGGGAGTCAGCCCCAGCATTTT
cdr3_aa: CASSQGATGSQPQHF

d_call: -
j_call: TRBJ2-2
clone_size: -
v_call: TRBV9
cdr3_nt: TGTGCCAGCAGCGTAGCCCCACAGAACACCGGGGAGCTGTTTTTT
cdr3_aa: CASSVAPQNTGELFF

d_call: -
j_call: TRBJ2-1
clone_size: -
v_call: TRBV4-3
cdr3_nt: TGCGCCAGCAGCCAAGTGGCAGGGAACAATGAGCAGTTCTTC
cdr3_aa: CASSQVAGNNEQFF

d_call: -
j_call: TRBJ1-4
clone_size: -
v_call: TRBV6-1
cdr3_nt: TGTGCCAGCAGTGAAAGGAGGGGGGGGGTGACTAATGAAAAACTGTTTTTT
cdr3_aa: CASSERRGGVTNEKLFF

d_call: TRBD1
j_call: TRBJ2-1
clone_size: once
v_call: TRBV4-1
cdr3_nt: TGCGCCAGCACCCTCTGGGGACAGCCCAATGAGCAGTTCTTC
cdr3_aa: CASTLWGQPNEQFF

d_call: -
j_call: TRBJ2-7
clone_size: -
v_call: TRBV19
cdr3_nt: TGTGCCAGTAGTCCCCGACTAGTAGAGGTCGAGCAGTACTTC
cdr3_aa: CASSPRLVEVEQYF

d_call: -
j_call: TRBJ1-1
clone_size: -
v_call: TRBV6-5
cdr3_nt: TGTGCCAGCAGTGCACGATGGGAGGGGGGCCCTGAAGCTTTCTTT
cdr3_aa: CASSARWEGGPEAFF

d_call: TRBD1
j_call: TRBJ2-3
clone_size: -
v_call: TRBV28
cdr3_nt: TGTGCCAGCAGTTTAAAGGGGGCGAGGACAGATACGCAGTATTTT
cdr3_aa: CASSLKGARTDTQYF

d_call: -
j_call: TRBJ1-3
clone_size: -
v_call: TRBV15
cdr3_nt: TGTGCCACCAGCAGAGATGACAGCTCTGGAAACACCATATATTTT
cdr3_aa: CATSRDDSSGNTIYF

d_call: -
j_call: TRBJ1-1
clone_size: -
v_call: TRBV7-9
cdr3_nt: TGTGCCAGCAGCCTCACCCCGGTTCGGGGCACTGAAGCTTTCTTT
cdr3_aa: CASSLTPVRGTEAFF

d_call: -
j_call: TRBJ2-3
clone_size: -
v_call: TRBV20-1
cdr3_nt: TGCAGTGCTAGACCAGCGGTTACGCAGTATTTT
cdr3_aa: CSARPAVTQYF

d_call: TRBD2
j_call: TRBJ2-1
clone_size: -
v_call: TRBV5-4
cdr3_nt: TGTGCCAGCAGCAGGACTAGCGGTCCAAGCAATGAGCAGTTCTTC
cdr3_aa: CASSRTSGPSNEQFF

d_call: TRBD1
j_call: TRBJ2-3
clone_size: -
v_call: TRBV7-8
cdr3_nt: TGTGCCAGCAGCTTAGTTGGACAGGGAGTAGCAGATACGCAGTATTTT
cdr3_aa: CASSLVGQGVADTQYF

d_call: -
j_call: TRBJ2-2
clone_size: once
v_call: TRBV7-9
cdr3_nt: TGTGCCAGCAGCTTAGGCAGAAGCACCGGGGAGCTGTTTTTT
cdr3_aa: CASSLGRSTGELFF

d_call: -
j_call: TRBJ1-2
clone_size: -
v_call: TRBV4-2
cdr3_nt: TGTGCCAGCAGCCAAGATAGTTCCCTATTGAGGACCTTC
cdr3_aa: CASSQDSSLLRTF

d_call: TRBD1
j_call: TRBJ2-2
clone_size: -
v_call: TRBV15
cdr3_nt: TGTGCCACCAGCAGAGAACAGGGGGAGCTAAAAGAGCTGTTTTTT
cdr3_aa: CATSREQGELKELFF